The rows below give T cell receptor beta chains drawn from one sample of a study of memory CD4+ T cells and cytomegalovirus serostatus. The protocol was immunoSEQ multiplex PCR, while the TCRdb copy is restricted to in-frame clones and leaves out a portion. This table holds about 40,000 clones, 70% to 80% found once. The sequenced sample consisted of memory CD4+ T cells from blood. The receptors come from an adult in good health and CMV-seronegative. CDR3s include the opening cysteine and the closing phenylalanine or tryptophan. Each record gives: clone size, V gene, J gene, D gene, CDR3 protein, CDR3 DNA. A D gene is named only where the DNA matches it firmly. The listing skips clone size in some rows; elsewhere it reads once, few, many or a size class.

>-|TRBV7-3|TRBJ2-7|TRBD1
CASSSGTGQGEQYF
TGTGCCAGCAGCTCAGGGACAGGGCAAGGCGAGCAGTACTTC
>-|TRBV7-3|TRBJ2-2|TRBD1
CASSLLGQGAPAGELFF
TGTGCCAGCAGCTTATTGGGACAGGGGGCGCCGGCCGGGGAGCTGTTTTTT
>-|TRBV19|TRBJ2-2|-
CASSIVRGSTGELFF
TGTGCCAGTAGTATCGTGCGGGGTTCCACCGGGGAGCTGTTTTTT
>once|TRBV7-2|TRBJ1-5|-
CASSLAKGNQPQHF
TGTGCCAGCAGCTTAGCGAAGGGTAATCAGCCCCAGCATTTT
>-|TRBV7-3|TRBJ2-2|-
CASSIPLSGTGELFF
TGTGCCAGCAGCATACCCCTTAGCGGCACCGGGGAGCTGTTTTTT
>-|TRBV7-3|TRBJ1-2|-
CASSSQVPPYGYTF
TGTGCCAGCAGCTCACAGGTTCCACCCTATGGCTACACCTTC
>-|TRBV5-6|TRBJ2-5|-
CASSLVVRLVQETQYF
TGTGCCAGCAGCTTGGTGGTAAGACTAGTTCAGGAGACCCAGTACTTC
>-|TRBV21-1|TRBJ1-6|-
CASTSTTRDRNSPLHF
TGTGCCAGCACCTCTACAACTCGGGACAGGAATTCACCCCTCCACTTT
>-|TRBV4-1|TRBJ1-3|-
CASSHPGVDRNTIYF
TGCGCCAGCAGCCATCCAGGGGTAGATAGAAACACCATATATTTT
>-|TRBV2|TRBJ1-2|-
CASRDGIFVKGYTF
TGTGCCAGCAGAGACGGTATCTTTGTGAAGGGCTACACCTTC
>-|TRBV7-2|TRBJ1-2|-
CASSLGQVANYGYTF
TGTGCCAGCAGCTTAGGACAGGTGGCTAACTATGGCTACACCTTC
>-|TRBV29-1|TRBJ1-1|-
CSVEEMGAEAFF
TGCAGCGTTGAAGAGATGGGGGCTGAAGCTTTCTTT
>-|TRBV6-5|TRBJ2-1|-
CASSSRDSHSYNEQFF
TGTGCCAGCAGTTCCCGGGACTCTCACTCCTACAATGAGCAGTTCTTC
>-|TRBV2|TRBJ2-2|-
CASLYGEGPTGELFF
TGTGCCAGCCTATACGGCGAGGGTCCCACCGGGGAGCTGTTTTTT
>-|TRBV27|TRBJ2-5|-
CASSFLYQETQYF
TGTGCCAGCAGTTTCTTGTACCAAGAGACCCAGTACTTC
>once|TRBV5-1|TRBJ2-3|TRBD1
CASSRDRGTDTQYF
TGCGCCAGCAGCAGGGACAGGGGGACAGATACGCAGTATTTT
>few|TRBV27|TRBJ1-4|-
CASRLSWGASRNEKLFF
TGTGCCAGCAGGCTATCTTGGGGCGCATCCCGAAATGAAAAACTGTTTTTT
>-|TRBV25-1|TRBJ2-5|TRBD1
CASSELGQGAGETQYF
TGTGCCAGCAGTGAACTAGGACAGGGGGCTGGGGAGACCCAGTACTTC
>-|TRBV28|TRBJ1-1|-
CASSPGGARTEAFF
TGTGCCAGCAGTCCCGGGGGGGCGCGTACTGAAGCTTTCTTT
>-|TRBV7-8|TRBJ2-2|-
CASSPVGGSTGELFF
TGTGCCAGCAGCCCGGTGGGCGGAAGCACCGGGGAGCTGTTTTTT
>-|TRBV6-5|TRBJ1-6|-
CASSYSGFSPLHF
TGTGCCAGCAGTTACTCGGGTTTTTCACCCCTCCACTTT
>-|TRBV5-1|TRBJ1-2|-
CASSLSGPRPGYTF
-
>few|TRBV6-4|TRBJ2-2|-
CASSDGPGSGELFF
TGTGCCAGCAGTGATGGGCCGGGCTCCGGGGAGCTGTTTTTT
>-|TRBV19|TRBJ1-5|-
CASSLQKYSNQPQHF
TGTGCCAGTAGTTTACAGAAGTATAGCAATCAGCCCCAGCATTTT
>-|TRBV7-9|TRBJ2-7|TRBD1
CASSSRRGNEQYF
TGTGCCAGCAGCTCCCGCAGGGGGAACGAGCAGTACTTC
>-|TRBV12-5|TRBJ2-1|-
CASGLWGNEQFF
TGTGCTAGTGGTTTGTGGGGCAATGAGCAGTTCTTC
>-|TRBV12-5|TRBJ1-2|TRBD1
CASGFHSDRGEGYTF
TGTGCTAGTGGTTTCCATTCTGACAGGGGAGAAGGCTACACCTTC
>-|TRBV19|TRBJ1-5|-
CASSKSEGWQPQHF
TGTGCCAGTAGTAAGAGTGAGGGGTGGCAGCCCCAGCATTTT
>-|TRBV5-1|TRBJ2-3|-
CASSLENRRDTQYF
TGCGCCAGCAGCTTGGAAAACAGGCGAGATACGCAGTATTTT
>-|TRBV4-1|TRBJ1-4|-
CASSQDLGNEKLFF
TGCGCCAGCAGCCAAGATCTCGGAAATGAAAAACTGTTTTTT
>-|TRBV7-2|TRBJ2-3|-
CASSATTSTDTQYF
TGTGCCAGCAGCGCTACAACTAGCACAGATACGCAGTATTTT
>-|TRBV6-5|TRBJ2-7|TRBD1
CASSYQLGQSYEQYF
TGTGCCAGCAGTTATCAGCTGGGACAGTCCTACGAGCAGTACTTC
>few|TRBV14|TRBJ2-1|-
CASSQWVSYNEQFF
TGTGCCAGCAGCCAATGGGTCAGCTACAATGAGCAGTTCTTC
>-|TRBV4-1|TRBJ1-2|-
CASKTSDHSSGYTF
TGCGCCAGCAAGACTTCGGACCATAGTAGTGGCTACACCTTC
>-|TRBV9|TRBJ1-2|-
CASSVRQSTNYGYTF
TGTGCCAGCAGCGTCCGACAGTCAACTAACTATGGCTACACCTTC
>once|TRBV5-4|TRBJ2-7|-
CASSPPGGAGSYEQYF
TGTGCCAGCAGCCCACCCGGCGGGGCTGGTTCCTACGAGCAGTACTTC
>-|TRBV6-5|TRBJ2-7|-
CASSYPKSGQSYEQYF
TGTGCCAGCAGTTACCCGAAGTCCGGACAGTCGTACGAGCAGTACTTC
>-|TRBV5-1|TRBJ2-3|-
CASSLGHNTDTQYF
TGCGCCAGCAGCTTGGGGCATAATACAGATACGCAGTATTTT
>-|TRBV5-5|TRBJ2-5|-
CASNERVKTQYF
TGTGCCAGCAACGAGAGGGTCAAGACCCAGTACTTC
>-|TRBV21-1|TRBJ1-3|-
CASTNIERGGNTIYF
TGTGCCAGCACCAACATTGAAAGGGGTGGAAACACCATATATTTT
>-|TRBV30|TRBJ1-2|-
CAWSAPSLIFGYTF
TGTGCCTGGAGTGCACCTTCACTGATCTTTGGCTACACCTTC
>-|TRBV10-3|TRBJ2-1|-
CATTPGNRAYNEQFF
TGTGCCACAACCCCCGGGAACAGGGCATACAATGAGCAGTTCTTC
>-|TRBV28|TRBJ1-2|TRBD1
CASSLITGTGGPGGDGYTF
TGTGCCAGCAGTTTAATAACCGGGACAGGGGGCCCCGGAGGCGATGGCTACACCTTC
>-|TRBV5-6|TRBJ1-1|-
CASKYLVQGEAFF
TGTGCCAGCAAGTATTTAGTACAGGGTGAAGCTTTCTTT
>-|TRBV2|TRBJ1-6|TRBD1
CASTPTGDSPLHF
TGTGCCAGCACCCCCACAGGGGACTCACCCCTCCACTTT
>few|TRBV27|TRBJ2-7|-
CASSLSLGQVYEQYF
TGTGCCAGCAGTTTATCCTTGGGGCAAGTCTACGAGCAGTACTTC
>-|TRBV11-2|TRBJ2-2|TRBD1
CASNRQGDGELFF
TGTGCCAGCAACAGACAGGGGGACGGGGAGCTGTTTTTT
>-|TRBV2|TRBJ1-5|TRBD1
CASSEATGMGNQPQHF
TGTGCCAGCAGTGAAGCGACAGGGATGGGTAATCAGCCCCAGCATTTT
>-|TRBV18|TRBJ2-7|-
CASSPGLDEQYF
TGTGCCAGCTCACCGGGATTGGACGAGCAGTACTTC
>-|TRBV7-2|TRBJ2-2|-
CASGYGDTGELFF
TGTGCCAGTGGTTATGGGGACACCGGGGAGCTGTTTTTT
>-|TRBV27|TRBJ2-5|-
CASSFQGEGVQYF
TGTGCCAGCAGTTTTCAGGGGGAGGGTGTGCAGTACTTC
>few|TRBV4-2|TRBJ2-7|TRBD2
CASSHGLADPYEQYF
TGTGCCAGCAGCCATGGACTAGCGGACCCCTACGAGCAGTACTTC
>once|TRBV12-5|TRBJ2-5|-
CASGLEKETQYF
TGTGCTAGTGGGTTAGAGAAAGAGACCCAGTACTTC
>-|TRBV2|TRBJ1-4|TRBD1
CASSPGQGSYEKLFF
TGTGCCAGCAGTCCGGGACAGGGATCGTATGAAAAACTGTTTTTT
>-|TRBV14|TRBJ2-3|-
CASSQRSAQGYTDTQYF
TGTGCCAGCAGCCAACGGTCCGCACAAGGGTACACAGATACGCAGTATTTT